Below are 21 T cell receptor beta chains sequenced from a single sample in a study of blood T cells in healthy people across ages (dated by TCRdb to 2015 to 2017). Libraries were built with 5' RACE. The run used an Illumina HiSeq 2500. A second PCR of roughly 6 to 12 cycles was run with a J-beta primer mix and a sample-barcoded 5' primer. TCRdb reprocessing: public reads trimmed at Q25 with fastp, clones called with MiXCR, in-frame beta chains kept. Each CDR3 protein appears once, grouped with its most common genes and DNA. The sample data list around 1,700,000 distinct CDR3 sequences, and 28% of these were observed just once. The ten most abundant clones make up 7.7% of the sample. Sequencing used blood. All receptors derive from a woman aged 25 to 39 in good health.

The chain couples TRBV20-1 to TRBJ2-5; D is possibly TRBD2 (6 bases). The DNA end lines up better with TRBJ2-7; the J call may be wrong. The CDR3 has 15 residues. Germline CDR1 and CDR2: DFQATT and SNEGSKA (reference sequence). CDR3 sequence (DNA): TGCAGTGCTAGACGTATAGAGTTCGGGGGTTACGAGCAGTACTTC. This codes for CSARRIEFGGYEQYF.

This clonotype occurred a few times. The chain employs TRBV27 and TRBJ2-3; no definite D call. The V gene's germline CDR1 is MNHEY and CDR2 SMNVEV (reference sequence). With 3 bases removed from V and 6 bases from J, the gap between germline ends came to 10 bases. This CDR3 is built from 13 residues. The CDR3 bases are TGTGCCAGCAGTTTTTACAGTAGTGATACGCAGTATTTT. Translated, it gives CASSFYSSDTQYF.

This clonotype was recorded at least ten times. J is TRBJ2-5 and V is TRBV29-1; a weak D match, TRBD1 (6 bases). CDR1 and CDR2 from the germline V gene are SQVTM and ANQGSEA. This CDR3 contains 12 residues. V was trimmed by 7 bases and J by 2 bases, leaving 11 bases between them. DNA of the CDR3: TGCAGCGCGGCAGGGGATCAAGAGACCCAGTACTTC. It specifies CSAAGDQETQYF. Full variable domain (rest looked up from reference TRBV29-1 and TRBJ2-5): SAVISQKPSRDICQRGTSLTIQCQVDSQVTMMFWYRQQPGQSLTLIATANQGSEATYESGFVIDKFPISRPNLTFSTLTVSNMSPEDSSIYLCSAAGDQETQYFGPGTRLLVL.

There are a few counts of this clonotype. J is TRBJ2-5 and V is TRBV18, with a possible D match to TRBD1 (5 bases). The CDR3 totals 16 residues. Trimming removed 0 bases at V and 5 bases at J, with 16 bases between. Germline V gives CDR1 KGHSH, CDR2 LQKENI. The CDR3 nucleotides read TGTGCCAGCTCACCACCGGGGCCCAGCGACCGGGAGACCCAGTACTTC. Translating it yields CASSPPGPSDRETQYF.

In its sample, this clonotype was seen many times. The rearrangement links TRBV18 to TRBJ2-7; D gene ambiguous. Germline V gene lookup returns CDR1 KGHSH and CDR2 LQKENI. Trimming shortened V by 0 bases and J by 1 base, and 7 bases separated the two germline ends. This CDR3 is 14 amino acids long. The CDR3 DNA follows: TGTGCCAGCTCACCACCGGCAGATTCCTACGAGCAGTACTTC. It encodes CASSPPADSYEQYF.

The CDR3 is CASRASSGQVTEAFF. The CDR3 DNA reads as TGTGCCAGTAGGGCCAGCTCGGGGCAAGTCACTGAAGCTTTCTTT. The V gene is TRBV28, the J gene TRBJ1-1; possibly TRBD1 for D (5 bases). This CDR3 comprises 15 residues. Germline-derived CDR1 and CDR2 are MDHEN and SYDVKM. The germline V and J ends were trimmed by 9 bases and 4 bases, with 21 bases remaining between them.

About this clonotype itself: This may stem from a read error, because a much larger clone lies one nucleotide away. V usage is TRBV29-1 and J usage is TRBJ2-7; unclear D gene. With 8 bases removed from V and 3 bases from J, the gap between germline ends came to 14 bases. The germline CDR1 and CDR2 sequences are SQVTM and ANQGSEA. This CDR3 contains 12 residues. Here the CDR3 reads CSSSDKDYEQYF. The CDR3 DNA follows: TGCAGCTCCTCCGACAAGGACTACGAGCAGTACTTC.

V and J are TRBV30 and TRBJ2-1, with 14 nucleotides matching TRBD2. After removal of 5 bases from V and 10 bases from J, the junction contained 10 bases not matched to a gene. This CDR3 is built from 15 residues. CDR1 is GTSNPN and CDR2 is SVGIG in the germline V gene (reference sequence). The CDR3 loop reads CAWDRLAGGPEEQFF. The CDR3 DNA follows: TGTGCCTGGGACAGACTAGCGGGGGGGCCAGAGGAGCAGTTCTTC.

The V call is TRBV27, the J call TRBJ2-5, with 7 nucleotides matching TRBD1. TRBJ2-7 matches the DNA end more closely, so the J call is doubtful. Germline V gives CDR1 MNHEY, CDR2 SMNVEV (reference sequence). CDR3 size: 14 residues. Here the CDR3 reads CASSPLSSGGEQYF. Here the CDR3 DNA reads TGTGCCAGCAGTCCCTTAAGTTCAGGGGGCGAGCAGTACTTC.

V is TRBV7-3 and J is TRBJ1-1, with unresolved D. The CDR3 has 12 residues. V was shortened by 7 bases and J by 5 bases, with 11 bases between the two germline ends. The V gene's germline CDR1 is SGHTA and CDR2 FQGTGA. CDR3 DNA sequence: TGTGCCAGCACCCCTAGTCGGACTGAAGCTTTCTTT. Its protein product is CASTPSRTEAFF.

The gene calls are TRBV6-6 and TRBJ2-3; D is possibly TRBD1 (6 bases). Deletions cut 2 bases from V and 2 bases from J, with 11 bases between. The germline gives CDR1 MNHNY, CDR2 SVGAGI (reference sequence). This CDR3 is 15 amino acids long. The CDR3, as DNA: TGTGCCAGCAGTTACACCAGGACAGACACAGATACGCAGTATTTT. As protein: CASSYTRTDTDTQYF.

The chain is built from TRBV7-8 and TRBJ1-5; D is uncertain. The CDR3 covers 12 residues. Germline assignment: CDR1 SGHVS and CDR2 FQNEAQ. Trimming removed 5 bases at V and 10 bases at J, with 12 bases between. The CDR3 nucleotides read TGTGCCAGCAGCACAGACCGCGGCCCCCAGCATTTT. It yields the protein CASSTDRGPQHF.

The chain recombines TRBV20-1 with TRBJ2-7; a possible D gene is TRBD2 (5 bases). The CDR3 runs 12 residues. Germline V gene lookup returns CDR1 DFQATT and CDR2 SNEGSKA (reference sequence). CDR3 nucleotide sequence: TGCAGGGGAAAACTAGGGTCCTACGAGCAGTACTTC. Its translation is CRGKLGSYEQYF.

As for this clonotype: This could be a read error, since a much larger clone is one nucleotide away. The chain recombines TRBV7-2 with TRBJ2-5, with unresolved D. In germline, CDR1 is SGHTA, CDR2 FQGNSA. The V gene lost 3 bases and the J gene lost 7 bases, with 6 bases spanning the gap. This CDR3 contains 11 residues. CDR3 amino acids: CASSFDGTQYF. CDR3 sequence (DNA): TGTGCCAGCAGCTTCGACGGGACCCAGTACTTC.

This clonotype has a handful of counts. A much larger clone is a single base away; this may be a read error. The gene calls are TRBV11-2 and TRBJ2-7; possible D gene TRBD1, 6 bases. The V end lost 1 base, the J end lost 2 bases, and 15 bases lay between the germline ends. From germline, CDR1 is SGHAT and CDR2 FQNNGV. CDR3 length: 16 residues. CDR3 coding DNA: TGTGCCAGCAGCTTAGCTCCGACAGGTAGCCCCTACGAGCAGTACTTC. Translated, it gives CASSLAPTGSPYEQYF. The whole variable domain, remainder taken from reference TRBV11-2 and TRBJ2-7, is EAGVAQSPRYKIIEKRQSVAFWCNPISGHATLYWYQQILGQGPKLLIQFQNNGVVDDSQLPKDRFSAERLKGVDSTLKIQPAKLEDSAVYLCASSLAPTGSPYEQYFGPGTRLTVT.

The chain has TRBV5-1 and TRBJ2-2, with 7 nucleotides matching TRBD1. Trimming at V came to 4 bases and at J to 3 bases, leaving 9 bases not matched to a gene. This CDR3 comprises 16 residues. Looked up from germline, CDR1 is SGHRS and CDR2 is YFSETQ. CDR3 in DNA: TGCGCCAGCAGCCCTCCCGGGACAGAGCACACCGGGGAGCTGTTTTTT. Residues: CASSPPGTEHTGELFF. Full variable domain (remainder filled in from reference TRBV5-1 and TRBJ2-2): KAGVTQTPRYLIKTRGQQVTLSCSPISGHRSVSWYQQTPGQGLQFLFEYFSETQRNKGNFPGRFSGRQFSNSRSEMNVSTLELGDSALYLCASSPPGTEHTGELFFGEGSRLTVL.

This chain connects TRBV7-2 to TRBJ2-5; 7 bases map to TRBD2. Near its end, the DNA agrees better with TRBJ2-7, so the J call may be wrong. Germline V gene lookup returns CDR1 SGHTA and CDR2 FQGNSA. The CDR3 loop spans 15 amino acids. DNA of the CDR3: TGTACCAGCAGCTTAGGGGCTAGCGGAACCTACGAGCAGTACTTC. Encoded protein: CTSSLGASGTYEQYF.

This CDR3 reads CASTETGRGLYEQYF. The CDR3 bases are TGTGCCAGCACCGAGACGGGGCGGGGGCTCTACGAGCAGTACTTC. The chain combines TRBV12-3 or TRBV12-4 with TRBJ2-7; tentative D call: TRBD2 (7 bases). V was shortened by 7 bases and J by 3 bases, with 19 bases between the two germline ends. CDR3 length: 15 amino acids.

V usage is TRBV5-1 and J usage is TRBJ2-3, with 9 bases fitting TRBD2. Germline V gene sequence: CDR1 SGHRS, CDR2 YFSETQ. The CDR3 is 17 amino acids. V was pared by 5 bases and J by 3 bases, with 13 bases of the junction left unmatched. This CDR3 is CASRITPGLAGTDTQYF. DNA of the CDR3: TGCGCCAGCAGGATAACCCCGGGGCTAGCGGGGACAGATACGCAGTATTTT.

This clonotype was seen many times. V and J are TRBV29-1 and TRBJ2-5; TRBD2 aligns across 7 bases. V shed 3 bases and J 5 bases; nucleotides not matched to a gene: 0. The CDR3 covers 11 residues. CDR1 is SQVTM and CDR2 is ANQGSEA in the germline V gene. CDR3 sequence (DNA): TGCAGCGTTGAGGGGGGGGAGACCCAGTACTTC. Translation gives CSVEGGETQYF.

Notes on this clonotype: This may be a read error: a much more frequent sequence differs by one nucleotide. The conserved phenylalanine or tryptophan is not found at the CDR3 terminus, so this likely reflects a read error. The chain couples TRBV6-2 or TRBV6-3 to TRBJ1-2, with unresolved D. Germline V lookup: CDR1 MNHEY, CDR2 SVGEGT. V was pared by 6 bases and J by 4 bases, with 9 bases between. The CDR3 runs 12 residues. The CDR3 region is CASSRSSYGYTC. The CDR3 coding sequence is TGTGCCAGCAGCCGATCGTCCTATGGCTACACCTGC.